The 19 T cell receptor beta chains reported below all come from one sample, sequenced in a study of T cell repertoires in cytomegalovirus infection. TCRdb re-analysed the reads in MiXCR, keeping a single row per CDR3 protein. The data hold a few hundred thousand distinct CDR3 sequences, with approximately 40% observed a single time. No antigen is known for these receptors. Specimen: cultured PBMCs, collected from culture after CMV antigen stimulation. These TCRs come from a human donor in good health (CMV status not recorded). Some clones in this sample may be carry-over from other donors' samples.

This rearrangement joins TRBV7-7 to TRBJ2-5; 9 bases are a match to TRBD1. V dropped 5 bases and J dropped 5; count of bases not matched to a gene: 9. This CDR3 contains 15 residues. In germline, CDR1 is SSHAT, CDR2 FNYEAQ (reference sequence). CDR3 sequence (DNA): TGTGCCAGCAGCAAGACAGGGGGGACTACGGAGACCCAGTACTTC. It codes for CASSKTGGTTETQYF.

This chain links TRBV2 with TRBJ1-5, with D unresolved. Germline V gives CDR1 SNHLY, CDR2 FYNNEI. This CDR3 comprises 14 residues. The germline V and J ends were trimmed by 6 bases and 7 bases, with 16 bases remaining between them. The CDR3 region is CASRALALGQPQHF. CDR3 coding DNA: TGTGCCAGCAGAGCTCTTGCGCTGGGCCAGCCCCAGCATTTT.

This clonotype showed up just a few times. The genes are TRBV12-3 or TRBV12-4 and TRBJ2-7; no reliable D call. Between the trimmed V and J ends, which lost 8 bases and 2 bases, there was a span of 16 bases. This CDR3 is 14 amino acids long. In DNA form, the CDR3 reads TGTGCCAGCGGGCTTGACCAGGCCCCCTACGAGCAGTACTTC. This codes for CASGLDQAPYEQYF.

V is TRBV19 and J is TRBJ2-1; D perhaps matches TRBD1 (6 bases). The CDR3 runs 15 residues. CDR1 is LNHDA and CDR2 is SQIVND in the germline V gene (reference sequence). V lost 7 bases to trimming and J lost 4 bases, with 17 bases between them. CDR3 loop: CASTTTGSGYNEQFF. DNA for the CDR3: TGTGCCAGTACAACGACAGGAAGCGGTTACAATGAGCAGTTCTTC.

The V call is TRBV7-2, the J call TRBJ2-1, with 13 positions matching TRBD2. The CDR3 covers 16 residues. The trim removed 6 bases at V and 9 bases at J, leaving 11 bases unmatched. Per the germline V gene, CDR1 is SGHTA and CDR2 is FQGNSA. The CDR3 DNA sequence: TGTGCCAGCAGTCGGACTAGCGGGAGCGACCTGGGTGAGCAGTTCTTC. It translates to CASSRTSGSDLGEQFF.

The chain joins TRBV12-3 or TRBV12-4 to TRBJ1-1; D gene unclear. CDR3 length: 15 residues. V was cut by 6 bases and J by 1 base, with 15 bases left in between. The CDR3 region has the DNA TGTGCCAGCAGAATTAGAGGGTTCGAGAACACTGAAGCTTTCTTT. Encoded protein: CASRIRGFENTEAFF.

In this sample, this clonotype turned up a few times. The chain employs TRBV11-2 and TRBJ2-5; 10 nucleotides align to TRBD1. V lost 4 bases to trimming and J lost 5 bases; unmatched junction nucleotides: 13. CDR3 length: 17 amino acids. Germline CDR1 reads SGHAT; CDR2 reads FQNNGV. The CDR3 region is CASSSIAGTGDDETQYF. As DNA, the CDR3 is TGTGCCAGCAGCTCCATTGCGGGGACAGGGGACGACGAGACCCAGTACTTC.

This clonotype was found a few times. CDR3 in amino acids: CASRPRLAGGYEQYF. In DNA, the CDR3 is TGTGCCAGCAGGCCCAGACTAGCGGGAGGGTACGAGCAGTACTTC. This chain links TRBV7-2 with TRBJ2-7; TRBD2 matches 14 bases. Germline values: CDR1 SGHTA, CDR2 FQGNSA. The CDR3 is 15 residues long. Trimming cost V 6 bases and J 4 bases; bases outside gene matches: 5.

Note on this clonotype: Its ends do not fully match the called genes, so a read error is possible. The V call is TRBV6-6, the J call TRBJ1-5; D uncertain. This CDR3 has 11 amino acids. Germline V gives CDR1 MNHNY, CDR2 SVGAGI (reference sequence). The CDR3: CASSDTGFQDF. CDR3 DNA: TGTGCCAGCAGTGACACCGGTTTTCAGGATTTT.

This clonotype showed up just a few times. DNA for the CDR3: TGTGCCAGCAGCCGCGCCCCAGATACGCAGTATTTT. It translates to CASSRAPDTQYF. This sequence joins TRBV7-9 and TRBJ2-3; no firm D call. The CDR3 covers 12 residues. Trimming shortened V by 5 bases and J by 4 bases, and 7 bases separated the two germline ends. Germline loops: CDR1 SEHNR, CDR2 FQNEAQ (reference sequence).

The gene calls are TRBV6-2 or TRBV6-3 and TRBJ2-6; 12 nucleotides line up with TRBD1. Germline values: CDR1 MNHEY, CDR2 SVGEGT. V gave up 2 bases and J gave up 1 base; unmatched junction bases: 21. The length of the CDR3 is 24 residues. This CDR3 is CASSYPQAGTGGSACASGANVLTF. Here the CDR3 DNA reads TGTGCCAGCAGTTACCCCCAAGCCGGGACAGGGGGCTCGGCCTGTGCTTCTGGGGCCAACGTCCTGACTTTC.

This clonotype was seen a handful of times. The CDR3 sequence is CASRDRGITDTQYF. CDR3 nucleotides: TGTGCCAGCAGGGACAGGGGGATCACAGATACGCAGTATTTT. The chain employs TRBV6-6 and TRBJ2-3; the match to TRBD1 covers 10 bases. Germline V gene lookup returns CDR1 MNHNY and CDR2 SVGAGI (reference sequence). Trimming removed 6 bases from V and 2 bases from J; junction bases left unmatched: 2. CDR3 size: 14 residues.

The rearrangement joins TRBV7-6 to TRBJ2-7; D is undetermined. Germline V CDR1 and CDR2: SGHVS, FNYEAQ. The CDR3 sequence is 13 residues long. Trimming removed 2 bases at V and 3 bases at J, with 8 bases between. The CDR3 nucleotides are TGTGCCAGCAGCTTACCAGACCACTACGAGCAGTACTTC. Its translation: CASSLPDHYEQYF.

V usage is TRBV18 and J usage is TRBJ2-7; possible D gene TRBD1, 6 bases. The germline gives CDR1 KGHSH, CDR2 LQKENI. Trimming pared 3 bases from V and 7 bases from J, leaving 10 bases between. The CDR3 length is 12 residues. This CDR3 is CASSPSGVEQYF. The CDR3, as DNA: TGTGCCAGCTCACCGTCAGGGGTTGAGCAGTACTTC.

The chain carries TRBV6-5 and TRBJ2-3; perhaps TRBD2 as D (5 bases). The CDR3 spans 13 residues. Germline V CDR1 and CDR2: MNHEY, SVGAGI. Trimming pared 6 bases from V and 1 base from J, leaving 8 bases between. Here the CDR3 DNA reads TGTGCCAGCAGCGCTAGCCGCACAGATACGCAGTATTTT. As protein: CASSASRTDTQYF.

The chain uses TRBV19 and TRBJ2-7; 8 positions match TRBD1. CDR3 size: 16 residues. The V gene end was trimmed by 1 base and the J gene end by 0 bases; junction bases not matched to a gene: 5. Germline CDR1 and CDR2: LNHDA and SQIVND (reference sequence). CDR3 sequence reads: CASSIAGQGASYEQYF. CDR3 bases: TGTGCCAGTAGTATAGCGGGGCAGGGGGCCTCCTACGAGCAGTACTTC. The variable domain in full, completed from reference TRBV19 and TRBJ2-7, reads DGGITQSPKYLFRKEGQNVTLSCEQNLNHDAMYWYRQDPGQGLRLIYYSQIVNDFQKGDIAEGYSVSREKKESFPLTVTSAQKNPTAFYLCASSIAGQGASYEQYFGPGTRLTVT.

This clonotype was counted a few times. The gene calls are TRBV7-8 and TRBJ2-5, with D unresolved. Germline V CDR1 and CDR2: SGHVS, FQNEAQ. The V gene lost 1 base and the J gene lost 5 bases, with 11 bases spanning the gap. This CDR3 comprises 14 residues. CDR3 DNA sequence: TGTGCCAGCAGCTTAGAGTTGGCGTCGGAGACCCAGTACTTC. This codes for CASSLELASETQYF.

This clonotype was seen a few times. This rearrangement joins TRBV12-3 or TRBV12-4 to TRBJ1-6; no definite D call. V shed 5 bases and J shed 14 bases, with 16 bases lying between them. This CDR3 spans 13 amino acids. CDR3 sequence reads: CASSEARLGSLHF. The CDR3 DNA is TGTGCCAGCAGTGAGGCCCGGCTGGGGTCCCTCCACTTT.

The chain has TRBV12-3 or TRBV12-4 and TRBJ1-2, with D perhaps TRBD1 (6 bases). Trimming cost V 8 bases and J 4 bases, with 11 bases left between them. The CDR3 runs 12 residues. CDR3 coding DNA: TGTGCCAGCGCGAGGGGGGCCTATGGCTACACCTTC. As protein: CASARGAYGYTF.